These 2 T cell receptor beta chains originate from one sample sequenced in a study of T cell responses to AZD1222 COVID-19 vaccine. Clones were read by immunoSEQ multiplex PCR, and TCRdb kept only the in-frame ones, dropping some. The table includes 110,000 to 150,000 clones, approximately 89% detected once. This material consisted of peripheral blood, taken on day 0 of AZD1222 vaccination. These receptors were collected from an adult in good health.

This chain links TRBV7-9 with TRBJ2-5; D is possibly TRBD1 or TRBD2 (5 bases each). Germline values: CDR1 SEHNR, CDR2 FQNEAQ (reference sequence). V lost 4 bases to trimming and J lost 2 bases, with 20 bases between them. CDR3 length: 17 residues. The CDR3 sequence: CASSSTPLEGLQETQYF. CDR3 DNA: TGTGCCAGCAGCTCCACCCCGCTAGAGGGGCTACAAGAGACCCAGTACTTC.

The rearrangement uses TRBV3-1 (or the pseudogene TRBV3-2) and TRBJ2-7; D unresolved. CDR3 length: 16 amino acids. Trimming shortened V by 0 bases and J by 5 bases, and 17 bases separated the two germline ends. Germline V gene sequence: CDR1 LGHDT, CDR2 YNNKEL (reference sequence). The CDR3 region has the DNA TGTGCCAGCAGCCAAGATCTTGAATTAGAACAGCACGAGCAGTACTTC. Amino acids: CASSQDLELEQHEQYF.